This entry lists 31 T cell receptor beta chains sequenced from one sample in a study of shared clonotypes between healthy human individuals. Naive-designated CD8 cells lacked CD45RO, were positively enriched for CCR7, and omitted terminally differentiated effector memory CD45RA+ cells. Clones were read by immunoSEQ multiplex PCR, and TCRdb kept only the in-frame ones, dropping some. The sample shows 500,000 to 700,000 clones, 85% to 95% of them seen only once. The specimen was naive CD8+ T cells sorted from blood. The receptors stem from a woman aged 25 to 39 in good health.

The chain recombines TRBV28 with TRBJ1-5; D remains unclear. The CDR3 contains 13 residues. V was shortened by 0 bases and J by 5 bases, with 5 bases between the two germline ends. Germline CDR1 and CDR2: MDHEN and SYDVKM. The CDR3 is CASSLWGYQPQHF. CDR3 DNA: TGTGCCAGCAGTTTATGGGGCTATCAGCCCCAGCATTTT.

V is TRBV7-9 and J is TRBJ2-7; D not resolved. The CDR3 contains 13 residues. CDR1 and CDR2 (germline): SEHNR, FQNEAQ (reference sequence). Trimming cost V 6 bases and J 6 bases, with 15 bases left between them. CDR3 nucleotides: TGTGCCAGCAGTCCCCGATTGTCCCTCGAGCAGTACTTC. Amino acid sequence: CASSPRLSLEQYF.

This chain connects TRBV9 to TRBJ1-2; no clear D gene. V lost 4 bases and J 3 bases, leaving 13 bases between the germline ends. Germline V gives CDR1 SGDLS, CDR2 YYNGEE. There are 14 residues in the CDR3. The CDR3 DNA follows: TGTGCCAGCAGCCCTGAGAGGTGGGACTATGGCTACACCTTC. As protein: CASSPERWDYGYTF. The variable domain in full, with the rest retrieved from reference TRBV9 and TRBJ1-2, is DSGVTQTPKHLITATGQRVTLRCSPRSGDLSVYWYQQSLDQGLQFLIQYYNGEERAKGNILERFSAQQFPDLHSELNLSSLELGDSALYFCASSPERWDYGYTFGSGTRLTVV.

The chain links TRBV15 to TRBJ2-5; 12 nucleotides align to TRBD2. The CDR3 totals 18 residues. CDR1 and CDR2 (germline): LNHNV, YYDKDF (reference sequence). Unmatched junction bases numbered 15, after V lost 5 bases and J lost 5 bases. The CDR3, as DNA: TGTGCCACCAGCCATCCCCATGGTACTAGCGGGAGGAGGGAGACCCAGTACTTC. Protein sequence: CATSHPHGTSGRRETQYF.

This chain joins TRBV5-6 and TRBJ2-7; D gene unclear. This CDR3 has 16 residues. V lost 4 bases to trimming and J lost 0 bases, with 17 bases between them. Germline V gene data show CDR1 as SGHDT and CDR2 as YYEEEE. The CDR3 bases are TGTGCCAGCAGCACCGTACTGTCGGTGGGCTCCTACGAGCAGTACTTC. Translation gives CASSTVLSVGSYEQYF. The full variable domain, in which reference TRBV5-6 and TRBJ2-7 provide the parts outside the CDR3, is DAGVTQSPTHLIKTRGQQVTLRCSPKSGHDTVSWYQQALGQGPQFIFQYYEEEERQRGNFPDRFSGHQFPNYSSELNVNALLLGDSALYLCASSTVLSVGSYEQYFGPGTRLTVT.

CDR3 sequence: CASSSTPSSYEQYF. The CDR3 nucleotides are TGTGCCAGCAGTTCAACACCTAGCTCCTACGAGCAGTACTTC. The chain carries TRBV28 and TRBJ2-7, with D unclear. The CDR3 covers 14 residues. Germline V gene lookup returns CDR1 MDHEN and CDR2 SYDVKM. The V and J ends lost 4 bases and 0 bases respectively, with 10 bases between them. The full variable domain, rest sourced from reference TRBV28 and TRBJ2-7, is DVKVTQSSRYLVKRTGEKVFLECVQDMDHENMFWYRQDPGLGLRLIYFSYDVKMKEKGDIPEGYSVSREKKERFSLILESASTNQTSMYLCASSSTPSSYEQYFGPGTRLTVT.

V and J are TRBV27 and TRBJ2-7, with TRBD2 identical over 7 bases. Trimming took 6 bases from V and 2 from J; bases not matched to a gene: 10. From germline, CDR1 is MNHEY and CDR2 SMNVEV (reference sequence). The CDR3 runs 15 residues. The CDR3 region is CASRSGRYRAYEQYF. CDR3 DNA sequence: TGTGCCAGCAGGTCCGGGAGGTATCGGGCCTACGAGCAGTACTTC.

This rearrangement joins TRBV6-5 to TRBJ1-1; tentatively, D is TRBD1 (6 bases). The CDR3 length is 15 residues. Germline V lookup: CDR1 MNHEY, CDR2 SVGAGI. V lost 4 bases and J lost 0, with 12 bases in between. The CDR3: CASSFGQPLNTEAFF. Here the CDR3 DNA reads TGTGCCAGCAGTTTCGGACAGCCCCTGAACACTGAAGCTTTCTTT.

This chain links TRBV4-1 with TRBJ2-1, with D unclear. Deletions cut 0 bases from V and 10 bases from J, with 25 bases between. Germline loops: CDR1 MGHRA, CDR2 YSYEKL. This CDR3 is built from 18 residues. The CDR3 spells CASSQDPLLKAHHGEQFF. The CDR3 region has the DNA TGCGCCAGCAGCCAAGATCCGTTGCTTAAAGCGCACCACGGGGAGCAGTTCTTC.

The CDR3 loop reads CASSLLSPRGTDTQYF. In DNA, the CDR3 is TGTGCCAGCAGCTTATTGTCCCCTCGGGGCACAGATACGCAGTATTTT. The rearrangement links TRBV5-8 to TRBJ2-3; no clear D. The germline V gene has CDR1 SGHTS and CDR2 YDEGEE. There are 16 residues in the CDR3. Trimming removed 2 bases from V and 1 base from J, with 14 bases in between.

This rearrangement joins TRBV27 to TRBJ2-7; 7 positions agree with TRBD2. The CDR3 extends over 14 amino acids. The V segment lost 3 bases and the J segment 6 bases; nucleotides outside the gene matches: 8. Germline CDR1 reads MNHEY; CDR2 reads SMNVEV (reference sequence). CDR3 coding DNA: TGTGCCAGCAGTTTCGCTAGCGGTGCATTCGAGCAGTACTTC. Its translation is CASSFASGAFEQYF.

The chain is built from TRBV27 and TRBJ2-7; possible D gene TRBD2, 5 bases. CDR3 size: 15 residues. Germline values: CDR1 MNHEY, CDR2 SMNVEV (reference sequence). The V end was cut by 3 bases, the J end by 6 bases, with 18 bases between. The CDR3 bases are TGTGCCAGCAGTTTTCGTAGCGTCAAATCGGGCGAGCAGTACTTC. This sequence encodes CASSFRSVKSGEQYF.

The chain employs TRBV13 and TRBJ2-7; D tentatively fits TRBD1 or TRBD2 (5 bases each). Germline V CDR1 and CDR2: PRHDT, FYEKMQ (reference sequence). This CDR3 is 14 amino acids long. Trimming cost V 6 bases and J 8 bases, with 20 bases left between them. This CDR3 reads CASSWGRDPTKQYF. Written as DNA, the CDR3 is TGTGCCAGCAGTTGGGGTAGGGACCCTACGAAGCAGTACTTC.

V gene TRBV5-6 combines with J gene TRBJ2-5; tentatively, D is TRBD2 (6 bases). Trimming removed 7 bases from V and 4 bases from J, with 11 bases in between. The CDR3 covers 12 residues. Germline assignment: CDR1 SGHDT and CDR2 YYEEEE. CDR3 protein: CASGEVAETQYF. The CDR3, as DNA: TGTGCCAGCGGGGAGGTGGCAGAGACCCAGTACTTC.

The sample holds one count of this clone. V and J are TRBV7-9 and TRBJ2-7, with D uncertain. Germline values: CDR1 SEHNR, CDR2 FQNEAQ (reference sequence). The CDR3 runs to 14 residues. Between the trimmed V and J ends, which lost 6 bases and 5 bases, there was a span of 17 bases. CDR3 sequence: CASSSGMRLDEQYF. The DNA of the CDR3 is TGTGCCAGCAGTTCTGGGATGAGGTTAGACGAGCAGTACTTC.

V is TRBV11-3 and J is TRBJ2-1, with D unresolved. This CDR3 region has 17 residues. V lost 1 base and J 9 bases, leaving 22 bases between the germline ends. Germline V gene sequence: CDR1 SGHNT, CDR2 YENEEA. CDR3 nucleotide sequence: TGTGCCAGCAGCTTAGGTGTGGGCGCCTCAGATACTGGTGAGCAGTTCTTC. It codes for CASSLGVGASDTGEQFF.

Details on this clone: The sample carries other DNA sequences with the same CDR3. V is TRBV28 and J is TRBJ2-2, with 10 bases aligning to TRBD2. This CDR3 comprises 15 residues. CDR1 and CDR2 (germline): MDHEN, SYDVKM. V was pared by 2 bases and J by 5 bases, with 2 bases of the junction left unmatched. For the CDR3, the DNA is TGTGCCAGCAGTTTACTAGCGGGAGTAACCGGGGAGCTGTTTTTT. Translation: CASSLLAGVTGELFF.

The chain carries TRBV7-9 and TRBJ2-5; D tentatively reads TRBD1 or TRBD2 (6 bases each). Trimming stripped 5 bases from V and 6 bases from J, with 31 bases between. Germline CDR1 SEHNR, CDR2 FQNEAQ (reference sequence). This CDR3 is 19 amino acids long. The CDR3 DNA sequence: TGTGCCAGCAGCCCACCCCGGAATCACGGGGGCGGCACTAGAAAGACCCAGTACTTC. It yields the protein CASSPPRNHGGGTRKTQYF.

The chain carries TRBV6-6 and TRBJ2-7, with a possible D match to TRBD2 (6 bases). V lost 10 bases to trimming and J lost 3 bases, with 22 bases between them. The CDR3 extends over 15 amino acids. CDR1 and CDR2 from the germline V gene are MNHNY and SVGAGI (reference sequence). The chain's CDR3 is CATREGGTDYYEQYF. In DNA, the CDR3 is TGTGCCACTCGAGAAGGCGGGACGGATTACTACGAGCAGTACTTC.

The chain links TRBV5-1 to TRBJ1-4; D perhaps matches TRBD1 (5 bases). Germline V gene sequence: CDR1 SGHRS, CDR2 YFSETQ. Trimming shortened V by 2 bases and J by 4 bases, and 18 bases separated the two germline ends. The CDR3 is made up of 17 amino acids. CDR3 residues: CASSFPSGSEGNEKLFF. DNA of the CDR3: TGCGCCAGCAGCTTCCCCTCAGGGTCGGAGGGTAATGAAAAACTGTTTTTT. The full variable domain, completed using reference TRBV5-1 and TRBJ1-4, is KAGVTQTPRYLIKTRGQQVTLSCSPISGHRSVSWYQQTPGQGLQFLFEYFSETQRNKGNFPGRFSGRQFSNSRSEMNVSTLELGDSALYLCASSFPSGSEGNEKLFFGSGTQLSVL.

The chain carries TRBV2 and TRBJ2-7; no reliable D call. Germline V CDR1 and CDR2: SNHLY, FYNNEI. The CDR3 totals 12 residues. The V gene lost 4 bases and the J gene lost 6 bases, with 10 bases spanning the gap. CDR3 amino acids: CASSAWTREQYF. DNA of the CDR3: TGTGCCAGCAGTGCCTGGACCCGCGAGCAGTACTTC.

The chain joins TRBV7-9 to TRBJ2-4, with D unclear. This CDR3 is 12 amino acids long. The germline V and J ends were trimmed by 4 bases and 6 bases, with 7 bases remaining between them. Germline V lookup: CDR1 SEHNR, CDR2 FQNEAQ (reference sequence). CDR3 DNA sequence: TGTGCCAGCAGCTCCCTAGGAAACATTCAGTACTTC. It specifies CASSSLGNIQYF.

Worth noting for this clone: The sample has other DNA sequences that encode this CDR3 too. J is TRBJ1-2 and V is TRBV27; D is perhaps TRBD1 (5 bases). From germline, CDR1 is MNHEY and CDR2 SMNVEV (reference sequence). Trimming took 3 bases from V and 4 from J, leaving 9 bases between them. The CDR3 has 13 amino acids. As DNA, the CDR3 is TGTGCCAGCAGTTTGAACCAGGGCTATGGCTACACCTTC. It encodes CASSLNQGYGYTF.

V and J are TRBV7-2 and TRBJ2-1; unclear D gene. V lost 5 bases and J lost 5, with 4 bases in between. The CDR3 is 11 amino acids. Germline values: CDR1 SGHTA, CDR2 FQGNSA. The CDR3 sequence is CASSPDNEQFF. The DNA for the CDR3 is TGTGCCAGCAGCCCGGACAATGAGCAGTTCTTC.

In nucleotides, the CDR3 is TGTGCCAGCAGTTTATTGGGGATAGCGGGAGACGAGCAGTACTTC. Its translation: CASSLLGIAGDEQYF. V usage is TRBV27 and J usage is TRBJ2-7, with TRBD2 matching over 9 bases. There are 15 residues in the CDR3. Germline trimming cut 1 base from V and 5 bases from J; bases unmatched to any gene: 6. The germline CDR1 and CDR2 sequences are MNHEY and SMNVEV (reference sequence).

The gene calls are TRBV4-2 and TRBJ2-5; D is undetermined. This CDR3 is 13 amino acids long. Germline CDR1 LGHNA, CDR2 YNFKEQ. Trimming shortened V by 5 bases and J by 3 bases, and 10 bases separated the two germline ends. The CDR3 spells CASSLVEKETQYF. CDR3 nucleotide sequence: TGTGCCAGCAGCTTGGTTGAGAAAGAGACCCAGTACTTC.

This rearrangement joins TRBV27 to TRBJ2-7; 7 bases align to TRBD1. The ends lost 5 bases at V and 0 bases at J; junction bases unmatched: 13. Looked up from germline, CDR1 is MNHEY and CDR2 is SMNVEV (reference sequence). The CDR3 extends over 17 amino acids. CDR3 sequence: CASSPTPADRASYEQYF. The DNA of the CDR3 is TGTGCCAGCAGTCCGACCCCCGCCGACAGGGCCTCCTACGAGCAGTACTTC.

This chain uses TRBV7-6 with TRBJ1-1; D possibly corresponds to TRBD1 (5 bases). This CDR3 is 15 amino acids long. Germline loops: CDR1 SGHVS, CDR2 FNYEAQ. The ends were cut back, 1 base at V and 1 base at J, with 10 bases in the middle. The CDR3 DNA sequence: TGTGCCAGCAGCTTAGTAGCGGGGACGAACACTGAAGCTTTCTTT. It translates to CASSLVAGTNTEAFF.

This chain uses TRBV6-1 with TRBJ2-1; the match to TRBD2 covers 14 bases. In germline, CDR1 is MNHNS, CDR2 SASEGT. V dropped 7 bases and J dropped 9; count of bases not matched to a gene: 2. The CDR3 is 13 residues long. For the CDR3, the DNA is TGTGCCAGCACGGGGACTAGCGGGAGTGAGCAGTTCTTC. It encodes CASTGTSGSEQFF.

V and J are TRBV5-1 and TRBJ2-7; 9 nucleotides align to TRBD1. Germline lookup yields CDR1 SGHRS and CDR2 YFSETQ. The CDR3 runs to 15 residues. J was trimmed by 1 base and V by 2 bases; bases with no gene match: 4. CDR3 DNA: TGCGCCAGCAGCTTCCGGGACAGGGCATCCTACGAGCAGTACTTC. Translating gives CASSFRDRASYEQYF.

This clone was found once. The same CDR3 can be traced to other DNA sequences in this sample. The chain carries TRBV4-1 and TRBJ2-7, with TRBD1 as a possible D gene (6 bases). Germline V gene lookup returns CDR1 MGHRA and CDR2 YSYEKL. This CDR3 has 16 residues. The germline V and J ends were trimmed by 0 bases and 4 bases, with 16 bases remaining between them. CDR3 DNA: TGCGCCAGCAGCCAAGATGTCCTAGCAGGGGTTTACGAGCAGTACTTC. As protein: CASSQDVLAGVYEQYF.